This TCR beta chain was identified during a study of naive and memory T cell subsets. Whole-study results and caveats: Gini index rose across naive, CM, EM and EMRA in CD4 and CD8. A few larger clonotypes appeared in naive repertoires, especially CD8, possibly memory cells re-expressing CD45RA. RNA-based TCR counts may shift with T cell activation and differentiation.

The beta constant-region primer was an equimolar mix of two oligonucleotides covering TRBC1 and TRBC2. Four rounds of PCR amplified the ligated cDNA using nested alpha and beta constant-region primers plus SP2. TCRdb fed the UMI-ligation and nested PCR reads into MiXCR, producing one record per CDR3 protein. The data hold 95,000 to 110,000 distinct CDR3 sequences, with about 14% observed a single time. CD4 T cells were positively selected, then CD8 T cells from the CD4-negative fraction. Cells stained for CD3, CD4, CD8, CD45RA, CD27 and viability were sorted into four CD45RA/CD27 subsets. This clonotype was seen a single time. No antigen is known for it. The sample was naive CD8+ T cells from blood. The TCR was taken from a human donor in good health.

This chain's CDR3 is CASSLITGGLSETQYF. As DNA, the CDR3 is TGTGCCAGCAGTTTAATCACAGGGGGCTTGAGTGAGACCCAGTACTTC. The chain combines TRBV27 with TRBJ2-5, with 9 bases matching TRBD1. Germline lookup yields CDR1 MNHEY and CDR2 SMNVEV (reference sequence). This CDR3 region has 16 residues. The V segment lost 2 bases and the J segment 5 bases; nucleotides outside the gene matches: 9.